Given below is one T cell receptor (beta chain) in context. Its antigen is currently unknown. The Oncomine TCR Beta short-read assay was applied to DNA of cultured CD4+ T cells. TCRdb reprocessed the PCR reads with MiXCR, giving one entry per CDR3 protein. The sample has about 11,000 distinct CDR3 sequences, 45% to 65% seen once. The V and J ends lost 5 bases and 2 bases, in that order; junction bases with no gene match: 7. This CDR3 comprises 15 residues. The germline V gene has CDR1 MNHNS and CDR2 SASEGT. This sample is drawn from a study of vaccination and CD4 T cells after COVID-19. Study information: Drawing of post-COVID samples took place a median about 97 days after diagnosis (range 35 to 161).

Treatment noted: roughly 10-day PBMC culture with coronavirus spike peptide pools or control peptides (ViraFEST assay). The receptor comes from a human donor who had recovered from COVID-19. The specimen sequenced was CD4+ T cells from blood, cultured in vitro. The V call is TRBV6-1, the J call TRBJ2-3; the match to TRBD1 covers 7 bases. This CDR3 is CASSRDRKYTDTQYF. CDR3 in DNA: TGTGCCAGCAGTCGGGACAGAAAGTACACAGATACGCAGTATTTT.